One and the same sample provided the 10 T cell receptor beta chains below, sequenced in a study of blood T cell repertoires in COVID-19. Libraries were prepared by immunoSEQ multiplex PCR; TCRdb keeps only in-frame clonotypes and omits some of them. Of under 350,000 clones listed, around 89% were seen once; the top ten hold about 4.6%. Sequencing input: peripheral blood. The receptors here all came from a man between 40 and 49 years old with acute or convalescent COVID-19.

This clone occurred a few times. The chain has TRBV2 and TRBJ1-1; D is possibly TRBD1 (5 bases). V was shortened by 5 bases and J by 5 bases, with 12 bases between the two germline ends. This CDR3 has 13 residues. Germline-derived CDR1 and CDR2 are SNHLY and FYNNEI. CDR3 nucleotides: TGTGCCAGCAGTCTGGGGAGGGGAACTGAAGCTTTCTTT. Protein sequence: CASSLGRGTEAFF.

This clone was observed once. This chain joins TRBV11-1 and TRBJ2-1; perhaps TRBD1 as D (6 bases). Germline lookup yields CDR1 SGHAT and CDR2 FQDESV (reference sequence). The CDR3 contains 14 residues. V was shortened by 1 base and J by 4 bases, with 8 bases between the two germline ends. CDR3 residues: CASSLDREYNEQFF. DNA of the CDR3: TGTGCCAGCAGCTTAGACAGGGAATACAATGAGCAGTTCTTC.

V gene TRBV10-1 combines with J gene TRBJ2-2, with D hard to call. The CDR3 has 15 residues. Germline lookup yields CDR1 WNHNN and CDR2 SYGVQD (reference sequence). Trimming pared 1 base from V and 2 bases from J, leaving 8 bases between. In DNA form, the CDR3 reads TGCGCCAGCAGTGAGTTCAGGCTAAACACCGGGGAGCTGTTTTTT. Its protein is CASSEFRLNTGELFF.

In this sample, this clone turned up a few times. The CDR3 loop reads CATSRDRLAGQYF. The CDR3 nucleotides are TGTGCCACCAGCAGAGATAGGTTAGCCGGGCAGTACTTC. The rearrangement joins TRBV15 to TRBJ2-7; D unresolved. This CDR3 has 13 amino acids. CDR1 and CDR2 (germline): LNHNV, YYDKDF (reference sequence). Trimming took off 0 bases at V and 9 bases at J, with 12 bases between the two ends.

CDR3 bases: TGTGCCAGTAGTCGTTATACGGGACTGAACACCGGGGAGCTGTTTTTT. As protein: CASSRYTGLNTGELFF. The rearrangement links TRBV19 to TRBJ2-2; possible D gene TRBD2, 6 bases. CDR3 length: 16 amino acids. Germline V lookup: CDR1 LNHDA, CDR2 SQIVND (reference sequence). V was trimmed by 5 bases and J by 1 base, leaving 14 bases between them.

The CDR3 region has the DNA TGCGCCAGCAGCCAAGTATGGGGAGATAGTGGCTACACCTTC. Translating it yields CASSQVWGDSGYTF. The chain employs TRBV4-1 and TRBJ1-2; no clear D. The V end lost 1 base, the J end lost 7 bases, and 13 bases lay between the germline ends. This CDR3 region has 14 residues. Germline V CDR1 and CDR2: MGHRA, YSYEKL.

This chain joins TRBV5-4 and TRBJ1-2; weak D call: TRBD1 (5 bases). The CDR3 covers 15 residues. Germline loops: CDR1 SGHNT, CDR2 YYREEE (reference sequence). The germline V and J ends were trimmed by 0 bases and 4 bases, with 13 bases remaining between them. DNA for the CDR3: TGTGCCAGCAGCTTGGGTCAGGGTCTGATCTATGGCTACACCTTC. This encodes CASSLGQGLIYGYTF.

The V gene is TRBV11-3, the J gene TRBJ2-1, with 7 positions matching TRBD1. V trimming: 5 bases; J trimming: 0 bases; junction bases outside the gene matches: 4. CDR3 size: 15 residues. Germline CDR1 is SGHNT and CDR2 is YENEEA. This CDR3 reads CASSLGTVSYNEQFF. The CDR3, as DNA: TGTGCCAGCAGCCTAGGGACAGTCTCCTACAATGAGCAGTTCTTC. The full variable domain, rest sourced from reference TRBV11-3 and TRBJ2-1, is EAGVVQSPRYKIIEKKQPVAFWCNPISGHNTLYWYLQNLGQGPELLIRYENEEAVDDSQLPKDRFSAERLKGVDSTLKIQPAELGDSAVYLCASSLGTVSYNEQFFGPGTRLTVL.

The rearrangement uses TRBV25-1 and TRBJ1-2; 7 nucleotides line up with TRBD1. The germline gives CDR1 MGHDK, CDR2 SYGVNS. With 3 bases clipped from V and 9 bases from J, the junction kept 7 bases outside the gene matches. The CDR3 consists of 13 residues. CDR3 sequence (DNA): TGTGCCAGCAGTGAGCGGGACAGCGGAAGCTACACCTTC. As protein: CASSERDSGSYTF.

This chain connects TRBV6-4 to TRBJ1-5, with TRBD1 identical over 8 bases. The length of the CDR3 is 19 residues. Germline trimming cut 2 bases from V and 2 bases from J; bases unmatched to any gene: 14. Germline CDR1 reads MRHNA; CDR2 reads SNTAGT. CDR3 nucleotide sequence: TGTGCCAGCAGTGACAACGAGGAGACAGGGGATTCCTGCAATCAGCCCCAGCATTTT. Translated, it gives CASSDNEETGDSCNQPQHF.